Listed below are T cell receptor beta chains from one sample, sequenced in a study of response to subunit inactivated influenza vaccine. In TCRdb, the RT-PCR reads were re-called with MiXCR into one record per CDR3 protein. The top ten hold around 7.3% of the sample, which has 650,000 to 800,000 distinct CDR3 sequences, about 15% seen once. The input for sequencing was PBMCs from blood, taken about 14 days before vaccination. The receptors here all came from a man aged 45-60 years who received an inactivated influenza vaccine. Each CDR3 is given with its conserved first and last residue. A D gene is named only where the DNA matches it firmly. A clone size is listed for some rows: how often the clone was seen (once, few, many), or a class if it is expanded.

j_call | v_call | d_call | clone_size | cdr3_aa | cdr3_nt
TRBJ2-7 | TRBV10-3 | NA | few | CAISEKGFTYEQYF | TGTGCCATCAGTGAGAAGGGCTTTACCTACGAGCAGTACTTC
TRBJ1-2 | TRBV4-1 | TRBD1 | NA | CASSQGPAGGIHYGYTF | TGCGCCAGCAGCCAAGGTCCGGCAGGGGGGATTCACTATGGCTACACCTTC
TRBJ2-1 | TRBV12-3/TRBV12-4 | NA | few | CASRLPGVEEQFF | TGTGCCAGCAGACTCCCAGGGGTTGAGGAGCAGTTCTTC
TRBJ2-1 | TRBV29-1 | TRBD2 | NA | CSVGNRLAAHNEQFF | TGCAGCGTGGGGAACAGGCTAGCGGCCCACAATGAGCAGTTCTTC
TRBJ2-2 | TRBV9 | NA | many | CASSAQTGARTGELFF | TGTGCCAGCAGCGCCCAAACGGGGGCGCGGACCGGGGAGCTGTTTTTT
TRBJ1-1 | TRBV4-2 | NA | many | CASSEVEGLTEAFF | TGTGCCAGCAGCGAGGTGGAAGGGTTGACTGAAGCTTTCTTT
TRBJ2-3 | TRBV4-3 | TRBD1 | many | CASSQDRATDTQYF | TGCGCCAGCAGCCAGGACAGGGCCACAGATACGCAGTATTTT
TRBJ1-2 | TRBV28 | NA | few | CATDPGAANGYTF | TGTGCCACCGATCCCGGAGCAGCCAATGGCTACACCTTC
TRBJ2-1 | TRBV27 | TRBD1 | NA | CASRLQGATYNEQFF | TGTGCCAGCAGACTACAGGGGGCAACCTACAATGAGCAGTTCTTC
TRBJ2-3 | TRBV7-8 | NA | NA | CASSTGTGWGTDTQYF | TGTGCCAGCAGCACCGGGACTGGGTGGGGCACAGATACGCAGTATTTT
TRBJ1-5 | TRBV30 | NA | few | CAWTRGSNQPQHF | TGTGCCTGGACAAGGGGAAGCAATCAGCCCCAGCATTTT
TRBJ1-2 | TRBV30 | NA | few | CAWSGEMGSRDTF | TGTGCCTGGAGTGGAGAAATGGGATCCAGGGACACCTTC
TRBJ1-1 | TRBV5-4 | NA | NA | CASSLDPAGGAEAFF | TGTGCCAGCAGCTTGGATCCAGCGGGAGGCGCTGAAGCTTTCTTT
TRBJ2-1 | TRBV4-1 | TRBD2 | NA | CASSQRQTGLAGGLSYNEQFF | TGCGCCAGCAGCCAACGCCAAACGGGACTAGCGGGAGGCCTCTCCTACAATGAGCAGTTCTTC
TRBJ2-1 | TRBV11-2 | TRBD2 | NA | CASSRTSGMSYNEQFF | TGTGCCAGCAGCCGGACTAGCGGGATGTCCTACAATGAGCAGTTCTTC
TRBJ2-7 | TRBV5-6 | NA | NA | CASSLALWAEEQYF | TGTGCCAGCAGCTTGGCCTTATGGGCTGAGGAGCAGTACTTC